This T cell receptor (beta chain) emerged from a study of blood T cell repertoires in COVID-19 (dated by TCRdb to about 2020). The study in broad terms: Samples covering the acute and convalescent phases of COVID-19 were provided by collaborators in the United States, Italy and Spain. The material from the prospective study consisted of cDNA or gDNA derived from T cells, B-cell-depleted T cells, or PBMCs. The dataset comprised deeply sampled blood TCRbeta repertoires from subjects exposed to, actively infected with, or recovered from COVID-19. A freely available public database, intended as a resource for researchers studying the immune response to SARS-CoV-2, is where the repertoires were released. Samples came from the ongoing ImmuneRACE study (first 160 participants) plus 1,254 subjects from 6 global collaborators. Nearly every sample came with metadata listing a de-identified subject ID, COVID-19 status, age in years and sex. Where available, HLA class I and class II types were taken from metadata supplied by the sample provider and were not determined by assay-based typing. General study outcomes and caveats: How much clinical and demographic metadata was included differed by source and by participant, and the metadata was provided uncurated.

This clone was seen only once. Its cognate antigen has yet to be identified. The input lacks base qualities; no much larger clone sits a single base away. TCRbeta CDR3 regions were amplified from genomic DNA by means of the immunoSEQ Assay, a bias-controlled multiplex PCR. Under the source paper's analysis protocol: The number of nucleated cells in each sample was estimated by amplification of reference gene primers within the assay. To quantify the absolute abundance of each unique TCRbeta CDR3 rearrangement, sequence reads were collapsed and filtered. Productive Simpson clonality was computed per sample as the square root of Simpson's diversity index over productive rearrangements. TCRdb holds this immuneACCESS table with in-frame rearrangements only. Some clones are missing; in checked studies, unresolved V genes explain under half, and the rest has no known cause. The DNA was the basis for D and trimming; V, J and clone size are from that table. This sample has roughly 300,000 clones in its table, and less than 85% of those were observed once. Of the sample, roughly 1.6% is held by the ten largest clones.

Cut back by 3 bases and 7 bases, the V and J ends lie 11 bases apart. The CDR3 sequence holds 13 residues, the cysteine and phenylalanine included. Only the CDR3 portion is preserved as DNA: 39 bases, with reading frame beginning at the first base. The germline V gene sets CDR1 to SGHTS and CDR2 to YDEGEE. In Seattle, one collaborating source enrolled patients while the infection was active and tracked those patients longitudinally over the course of disease. Collaborating institutions collected whole blood in K2EDTA tubes following their own protocols. For TCRbeta analysis, collaborator samples were shipped as frozen whole blood, as isolated PBMCs, or as DNA extracted from either sample type.

The chain is assembled from TRBV5-8 and TRBJ2-1, with no reliable assignment of the D segment. This receptor was obtained from a human donor with COVID-19, enrolled during active disease. The donor label of this sample is uncertain. Sample: peripheral blood. The nucleotides are TGTGCCAGCAGCTCCCCGGAGTTAAATGAGCAGTTCTTC. Translation gives CASSSPELNEQFF.